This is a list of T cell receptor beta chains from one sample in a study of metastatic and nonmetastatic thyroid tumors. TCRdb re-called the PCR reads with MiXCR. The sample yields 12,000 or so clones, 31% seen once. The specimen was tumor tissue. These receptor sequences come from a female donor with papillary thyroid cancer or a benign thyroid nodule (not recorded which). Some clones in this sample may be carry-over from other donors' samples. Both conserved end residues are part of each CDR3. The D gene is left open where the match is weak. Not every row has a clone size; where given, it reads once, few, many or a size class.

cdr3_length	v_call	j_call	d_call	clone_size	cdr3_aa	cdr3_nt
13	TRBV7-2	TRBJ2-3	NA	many	CASTSFLEDTQYF	TGTGCCAGCACCTCTTTTCTGGAAGATACGCAGTATTTT
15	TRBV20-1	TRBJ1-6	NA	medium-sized	CSAPDGSSYNSPLHF	TGCAGTGCCCCCGACGGGAGCTCCTATAATTCACCCCTCCACTTT
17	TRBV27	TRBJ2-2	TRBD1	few	CASRPPGQTQNTGELFF	TGTGCCAGCCGACCCCCGGGACAGACCCAGAACACCGGGGAGCTGTTTTTT
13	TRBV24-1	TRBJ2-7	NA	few	CATSDPAEYEQYF	TGTGCCACCAGTGATCCAGCAGAGTACGAGCAGTACTTC
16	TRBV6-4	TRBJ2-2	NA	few	CASSGTGTLNTGELFF	TGTGCCAGCAGTGGTACCGGGACACTCAACACCGGGGAGCTGTTTTTT
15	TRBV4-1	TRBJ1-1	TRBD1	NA	CASSLARDRNTEAFF	TGCGCCAGCAGCCTCGCCCGGGACAGGAACACTGAAGCTTTCTTT
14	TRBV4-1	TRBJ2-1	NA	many	CASSQEVLNNEQFF	TGCGCCAGCAGCCAAGAGGTCTTAAACAATGAGCAGTTCTTC
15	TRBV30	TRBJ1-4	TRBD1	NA	CAWSLLDRGSPKLFF	TGTGCCTGGAGTCTTCTGGACAGGGGATCACCAAAACTGTTTTTT
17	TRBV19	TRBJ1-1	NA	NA	CASSIRGLRENNTEAFF	TGTGCCAGTAGTATAAGGGGGTTGAGGGAGAATAACACTGAAGCTTTCTTT
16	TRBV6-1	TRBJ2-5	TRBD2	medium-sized	CASSGTSGNLRETQYF	TGTGCCAGCAGTGGGACTAGCGGGAACTTAAGAGAGACCCAGTACTTC
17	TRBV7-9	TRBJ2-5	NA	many	CASSLGNAFGLEETQYF	TGTGCCAGCAGCTTAGGTAATGCCTTTGGATTAGAAGAGACCCAGTACTTC
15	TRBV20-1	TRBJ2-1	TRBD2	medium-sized	CSAPPRGGSVNEQFF	TGCAGTGCTCCCCCGCGCGGCGGGAGTGTTAATGAGCAGTTCTTC
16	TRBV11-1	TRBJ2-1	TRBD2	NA	CASSLTSGSSYNEQFF	TGTGCCAGCAGCTTGACTAGCGGGAGCTCCTACAATGAGCAGTTCTTC
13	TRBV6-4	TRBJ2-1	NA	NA	CASSYERTNEQFF	TGTGCCAGCAGTTACGAGAGGACCAATGAGCAGTTCTTC
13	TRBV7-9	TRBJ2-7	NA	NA	CASSPQVSYEQYF	TGTGCCAGCAGCCCCCAGGTCTCCTACGAGCAGTACTTC
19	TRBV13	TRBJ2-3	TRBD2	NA	CAGSLGIVGLAGRTDTQYF	TGTGCCGGCAGTTTAGGCATTGTGGGACTAGCGGGACGCACAGATACGCAGTATTTT
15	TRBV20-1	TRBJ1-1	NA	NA	CSATGTDMVNTEAFF	TGCAGTGCAACCGGGACTGATATGGTGAACACTGAAGCTTTCTTT
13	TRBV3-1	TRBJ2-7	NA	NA	CASSQLRTYEQYF	TGTGCCAGCAGCCAACTCCGGACCTACGAGCAGTACTTC
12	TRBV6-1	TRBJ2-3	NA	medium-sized	CASYKSTDTQYF	TGTGCCAGCTATAAGAGCACAGATACGCAGTATTTT
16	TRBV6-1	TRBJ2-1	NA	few	CASSEARKRVYNEQFF	TGTGCCAGCAGTGAGGCGCGGAAGCGGGTCTACAATGAGCAGTTCTTC
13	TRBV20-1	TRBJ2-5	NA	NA	CSARDTGRETQYF	TGCAGTGCTAGGGATACAGGGAGGGAGACCCAGTACTTC
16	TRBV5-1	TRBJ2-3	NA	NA	CASSLERGSNSDTQYF	TGCGCCAGCAGCTTGGAAAGGGGTTCGAATTCAGATACGCAGTATTTT
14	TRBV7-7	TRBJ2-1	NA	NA	CASILGVTYNEQFF	TGTGCTAGCATCTTGGGAGTGACCTACAATGAGCAGTTCTTC
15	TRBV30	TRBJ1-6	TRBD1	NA	CACGRGTEYNSPLHF	TGTGCCTGTGGAAGGGGGACAGAGTATAATTCACCCCTCCACTTT
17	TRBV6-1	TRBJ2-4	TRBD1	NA	CASIAQQGECAKNIHYF	TGTGCCAGCATTGCACAACAGGGGGAGTGCGCCAAAAACATTCACTACTTC
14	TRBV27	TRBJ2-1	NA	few	CASQGGIRGNEQFF	TGTGCCAGCCAAGGAGGGATCCGTGGGAATGAGCAGTTCTTC
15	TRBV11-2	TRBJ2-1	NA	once	CASSLVPEPYNEQFF	TGTGCCAGCAGCTTGGTGCCCGAGCCCTACAATGAGCAGTTCTTC
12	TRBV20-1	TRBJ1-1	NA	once	CSARGGFGEAFF	TGCAGTGCTAGAGGGGGTTTCGGTGAAGCTTTCTTT
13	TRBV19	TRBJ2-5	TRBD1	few	CASSRQGVETQYF	TGTGCCAGTAGTAGACAGGGTGTGGAGACCCAGTACTTC
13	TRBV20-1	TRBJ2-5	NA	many	CSARDQGSGTQYF	TGCAGTGCTAGAGATCAGGGGTCCGGGACCCAGTACTTC
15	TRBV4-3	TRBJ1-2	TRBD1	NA	CASSQDPDRARGYTF	TGCGCCAGCAGCCAAGATCCAGACAGGGCCCGGGGCTACACCTTC
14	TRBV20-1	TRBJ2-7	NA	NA	CSAIFADLPYEQYF	TGCAGTGCTATATTCGCGGATCTCCCCTACGAGCAGTACTTC
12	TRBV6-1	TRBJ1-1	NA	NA	CASNGPYTEAFF	TGTGCCAGCAACGGGCCCTACACTGAAGCTTTCTTT
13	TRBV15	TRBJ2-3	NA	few	CATGGRGEDTQYF	TGTGCCACCGGGGGCAGGGGGGAAGATACGCAGTATTTT
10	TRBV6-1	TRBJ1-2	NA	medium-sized	CASREDGYTF	TGTGCCAGCAGAGAGGATGGCTACACCTTC
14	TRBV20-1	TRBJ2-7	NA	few	CSAPQVASSYEQYF	TGCAGTGCTCCCCAGGTTGCCAGCTCCTACGAGCAGTACTTC
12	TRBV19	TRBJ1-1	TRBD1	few	CASSPGGTEAFF	TGTGCCAGTAGTCCAGGGGGGACTGAAGCTTTCTTT
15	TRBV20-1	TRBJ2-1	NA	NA	CSAGQGAGWGNEQFF	TGCAGTGCTGGACAAGGAGCGGGCTGGGGTAATGAGCAGTTCTTC
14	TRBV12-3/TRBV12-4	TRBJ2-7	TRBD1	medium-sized	CASNRDRGRDEQYF	TGTGCCAGCAATAGGGACAGGGGGCGCGACGAGCAGTACTTC
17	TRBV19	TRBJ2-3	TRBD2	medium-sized	CASSKLAGPLSTDTQYF	TGTGCCAGTAGTAAACTAGCGGGCCCCCTTAGCACAGATACGCAGTATTTT
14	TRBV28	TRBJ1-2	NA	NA	CACSLRSLNYGYTF	TGTGCCTGCAGTTTAAGGTCCCTAAACTATGGCTACACCTTC